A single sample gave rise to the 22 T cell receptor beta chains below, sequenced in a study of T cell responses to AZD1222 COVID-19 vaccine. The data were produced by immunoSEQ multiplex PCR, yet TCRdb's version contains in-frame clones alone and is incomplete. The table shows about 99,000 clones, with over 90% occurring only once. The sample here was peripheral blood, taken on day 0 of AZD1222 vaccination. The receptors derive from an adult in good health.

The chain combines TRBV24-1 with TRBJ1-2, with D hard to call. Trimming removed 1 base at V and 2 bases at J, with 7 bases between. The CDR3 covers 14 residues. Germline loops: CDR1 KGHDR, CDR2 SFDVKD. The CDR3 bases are TGTGCCACCAGTGATTTAAGCCAAAACTATGGCTACACCTTC. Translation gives CATSDLSQNYGYTF.

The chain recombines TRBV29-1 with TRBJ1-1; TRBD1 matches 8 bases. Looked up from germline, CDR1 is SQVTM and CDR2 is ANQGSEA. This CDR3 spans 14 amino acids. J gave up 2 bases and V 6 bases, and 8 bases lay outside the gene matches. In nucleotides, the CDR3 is TGCAGCGTCGCGGACAGGGTCGGAAACACTGAAGCTTTCTTT. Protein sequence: CSVADRVGNTEAFF.

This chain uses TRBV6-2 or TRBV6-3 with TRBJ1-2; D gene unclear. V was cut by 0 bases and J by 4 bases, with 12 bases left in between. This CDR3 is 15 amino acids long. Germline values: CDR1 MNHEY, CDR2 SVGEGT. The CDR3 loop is CASSYSRTEVYGYTF. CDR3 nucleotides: TGTGCCAGCAGTTACTCACGGACGGAAGTCTATGGCTACACCTTC.

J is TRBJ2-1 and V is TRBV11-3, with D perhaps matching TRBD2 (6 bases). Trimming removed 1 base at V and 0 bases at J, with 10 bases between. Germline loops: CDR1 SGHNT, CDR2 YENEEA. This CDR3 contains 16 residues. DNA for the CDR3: TGTGCCAGCAGCTTAGCCGGGAGCCTCTCCTACAATGAGCAGTTCTTC. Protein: CASSLAGSLSYNEQFF.

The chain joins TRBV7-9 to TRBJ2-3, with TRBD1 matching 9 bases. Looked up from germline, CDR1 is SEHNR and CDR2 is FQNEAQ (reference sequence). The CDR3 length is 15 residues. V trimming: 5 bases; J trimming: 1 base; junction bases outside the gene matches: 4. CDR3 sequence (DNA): TGTGCCAGCAGCCCCTGGACAGGGGGCACAGATACGCAGTATTTT. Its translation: CASSPWTGGTDTQYF.

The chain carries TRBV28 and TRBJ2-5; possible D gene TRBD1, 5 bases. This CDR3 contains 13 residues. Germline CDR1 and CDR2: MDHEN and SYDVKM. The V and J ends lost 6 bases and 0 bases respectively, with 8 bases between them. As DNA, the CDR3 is TGTGCCAGCAGCTTAGGGGACCAAGAGACCCAGTACTTC. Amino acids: CASSLGDQETQYF.

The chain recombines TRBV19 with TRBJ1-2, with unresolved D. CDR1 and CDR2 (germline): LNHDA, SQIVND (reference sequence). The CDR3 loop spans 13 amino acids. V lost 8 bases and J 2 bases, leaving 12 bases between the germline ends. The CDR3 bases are TGTGCCAGTGGCCAGAGGGTGAACTATGGCTACACCTTC. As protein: CASGQRVNYGYTF.

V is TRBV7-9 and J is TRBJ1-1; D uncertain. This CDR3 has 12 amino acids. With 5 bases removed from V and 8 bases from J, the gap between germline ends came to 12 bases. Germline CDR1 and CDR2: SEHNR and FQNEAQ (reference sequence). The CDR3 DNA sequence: TGTGCCAGCAGCCACGCTCCGGGAGAAGCTTTCTTT. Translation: CASSHAPGEAFF.

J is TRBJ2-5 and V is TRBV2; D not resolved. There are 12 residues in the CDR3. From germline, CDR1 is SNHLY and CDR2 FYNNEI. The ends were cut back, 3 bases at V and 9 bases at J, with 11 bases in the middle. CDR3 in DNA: TGTGCCAGCAGTGATTCAAAAGTGGCCCAGTACTTC. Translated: CASSDSKVAQYF. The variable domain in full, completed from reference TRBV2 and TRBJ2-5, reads EPEVTQTPSHQVTQMGQEVILRCVPISNHLYFYWYRQILGQKVEFLVSFYNNEISEKSEIFDDQFSVERPDGSNFTLKIRSTKLEDSAMYFCASSDSKVAQYFGPGTRLLVL.

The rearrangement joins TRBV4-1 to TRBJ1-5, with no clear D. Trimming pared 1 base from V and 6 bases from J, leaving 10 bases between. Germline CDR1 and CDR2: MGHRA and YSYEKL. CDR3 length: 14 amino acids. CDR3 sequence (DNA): TGCGCCAGCAGCCAAGCTGGTGGTGGTCAGCCCCAGCATTTT. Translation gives CASSQAGGGQPQHF.

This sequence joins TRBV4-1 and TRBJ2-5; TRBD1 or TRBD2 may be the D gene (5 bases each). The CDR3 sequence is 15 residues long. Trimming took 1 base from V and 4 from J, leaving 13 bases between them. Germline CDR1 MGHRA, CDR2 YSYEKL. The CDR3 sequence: CASSQGRGRLETQYF. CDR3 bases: TGCGCCAGCAGCCAAGGTCGGGGACGGTTAGAGACCCAGTACTTC.

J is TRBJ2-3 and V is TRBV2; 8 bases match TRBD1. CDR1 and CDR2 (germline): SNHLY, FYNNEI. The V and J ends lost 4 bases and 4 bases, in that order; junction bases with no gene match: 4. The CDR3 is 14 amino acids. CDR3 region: CASSARTGPDTQYF. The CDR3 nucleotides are TGTGCCAGCAGTGCTCGGACAGGGCCAGATACGCAGTATTTT. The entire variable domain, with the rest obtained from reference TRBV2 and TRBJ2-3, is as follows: EPEVTQTPSHQVTQMGQEVILRCVPISNHLYFYWYRQILGQKVEFLVSFYNNEISEKSEIFDDQFSVERPDGSNFTLKIRSTKLEDSAMYFCASSARTGPDTQYFGPGTRLTVL.

CDR3 protein: CASSFTQDGSNEKLFF. The DNA for the CDR3 is TGTGCCAGCAGCTTCACCCAGGACGGATCTAATGAAAAACTGTTTTTT. V usage is TRBV7-9 and J usage is TRBJ1-4, with unresolved D. Trimming took 3 bases from V and 3 from J, leaving 14 bases between them. CDR3 length equals 16 residues. The V gene's germline CDR1 is SEHNR and CDR2 FQNEAQ (reference sequence).

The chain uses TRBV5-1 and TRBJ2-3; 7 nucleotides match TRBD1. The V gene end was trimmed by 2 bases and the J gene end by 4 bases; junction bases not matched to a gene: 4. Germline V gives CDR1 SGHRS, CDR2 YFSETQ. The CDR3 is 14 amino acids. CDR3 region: CASSFGRGSDTQYF. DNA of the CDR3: TGCGCCAGCAGCTTTGGCAGGGGGTCAGATACGCAGTATTTT.

The CDR3 here is CATSDSGTGGRTEAFF. In nucleotides, the CDR3 is TGTGCCACCAGTGATTCCGGGACAGGGGGACGCACTGAAGCTTTCTTT. V and J are TRBV24-1 and TRBJ1-1, with 11 bases lining up with TRBD1. Looked up from germline, CDR1 is KGHDR and CDR2 is SFDVKD. CDR3 length: 16 residues. V lost 2 bases and J lost 4; bases outside the gene matches: 5.

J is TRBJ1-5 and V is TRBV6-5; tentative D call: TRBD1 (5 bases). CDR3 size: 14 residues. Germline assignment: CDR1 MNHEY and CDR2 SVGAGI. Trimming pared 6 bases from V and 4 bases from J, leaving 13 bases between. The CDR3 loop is CASSLSRGNQPQHF. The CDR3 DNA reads TGTGCCAGCAGCCTAAGTCGGGGGAATCAGCCCCAGCATTTT.

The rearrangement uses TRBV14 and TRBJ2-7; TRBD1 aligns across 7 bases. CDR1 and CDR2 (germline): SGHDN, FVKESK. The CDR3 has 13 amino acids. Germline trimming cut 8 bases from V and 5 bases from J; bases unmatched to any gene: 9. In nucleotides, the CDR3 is TGTGCCAGCGCCGACAGGGTTGTCAACGAGCAGTACTTC. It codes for CASADRVVNEQYF.

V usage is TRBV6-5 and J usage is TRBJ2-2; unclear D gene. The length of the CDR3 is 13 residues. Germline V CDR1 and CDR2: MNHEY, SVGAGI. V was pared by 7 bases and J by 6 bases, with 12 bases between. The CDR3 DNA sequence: TGTGCCAGCAAGTTGTGGGTGTCCGGGGAGCTGTTTTTT. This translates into CASKLWVSGELFF.

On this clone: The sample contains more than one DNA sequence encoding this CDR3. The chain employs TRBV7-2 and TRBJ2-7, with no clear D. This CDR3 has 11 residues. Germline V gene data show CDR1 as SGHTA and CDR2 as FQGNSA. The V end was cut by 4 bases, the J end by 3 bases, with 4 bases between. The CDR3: CASSSYYEQYF. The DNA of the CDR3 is TGTGCCAGCAGCTCCTACTACGAGCAGTACTTC.

Here the CDR3 DNA reads TGTGCCTGGACCAGGTCGCAGGGTTCCTTTTATAATTCACCCCTCCACTTT. Translation: CAWTRSQGSFYNSPLHF. This rearrangement joins TRBV30 to TRBJ1-6, with D tentatively TRBD1 (5 bases). Germline assignment: CDR1 GTSNPN and CDR2 SVGIG (reference sequence). The germline V and J ends were trimmed by 4 bases and 4 bases, with 20 bases remaining between them. This CDR3 comprises 17 residues.

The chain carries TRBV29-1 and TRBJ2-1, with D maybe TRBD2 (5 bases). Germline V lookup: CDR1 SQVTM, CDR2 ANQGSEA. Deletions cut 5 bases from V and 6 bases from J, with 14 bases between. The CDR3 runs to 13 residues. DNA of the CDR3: TGCAGCGTTTGCCGGGATTGGTCCAATGAGCAGTTCTTC. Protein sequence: CSVCRDWSNEQFF.

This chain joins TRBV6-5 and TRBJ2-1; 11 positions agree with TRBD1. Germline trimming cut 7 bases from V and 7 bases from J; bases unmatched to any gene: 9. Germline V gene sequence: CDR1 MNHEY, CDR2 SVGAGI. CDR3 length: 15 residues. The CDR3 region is CASTADRGHSNEQFF. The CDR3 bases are TGTGCCAGCACCGCGGACAGGGGGCATAGTAATGAGCAGTTCTTC.